The rows below give T cell receptor beta chains drawn from one sample of a study of T cells after yellow fever vaccination. TCRdb re-derived calls from the 5' RACE reads in MiXCR, one entry per CDR3 protein. The data contain some 500,000 distinct CDR3 sequences, roughly 13% of them seen just once; the ten biggest clones take up 11% to 15%. The source was PBMCs, collected on the day of the yellow fever booster vaccination. The source of these receptors is a man under 40 who received the YFV17D yellow fever vaccine. Both conserved end residues are part of each CDR3. A D gene is named only where the DNA matches it firmly. Size is stated for part of the rows, as once, few or many counts, or as a class when the clone is expanded.

>.|TRBV19|TRBD1|TRBJ1-5
TGTGCCAGTAGGACAGGGAGAGGCAATCAGCCCCAGCATTTT
CASRTGRGNQPQHF
>many|TRBV20-1|TRBD2|TRBJ2-7
TGCAGTTCCCAGGGTGTAGCGGGAGGCTTCGAGCAGTACTTC
CSSQGVAGGFEQYF
>.|TRBV30|TRBD2|TRBJ2-2
TGTGCCTGGAGCTGGGGGGGGGGAACCGGGGAGCTGTTTTTT
CAWSWGGGTGELFF
>few|TRBV20-1|TRBD1|TRBJ2-7
TGCAGTGCTAGAGGAGGACAGGGGGCGGGGGAGCAGTACTTC
CSARGGQGAGEQYF
>.|TRBV4-3|.|TRBJ1-4
TGCGCCAGCAGCCAAGTTCCCCAAACTAATGAAAAACTGTTTTTT
CASSQVPQTNEKLFF
>.|TRBV7-2|TRBD2|TRBJ2-1
TGTGCCAGCAGCTTAGCTCTAGCGGACCACAATGAGCAGTTCTTC
CASSLALADHNEQFF
>.|TRBV5-6|.|TRBJ2-1
TGTGCCAGCAGCTCCCCCCTGGCTGAGCAGTTCTTC
CASSSPLAEQFF
>few|TRBV7-3|TRBD2|TRBJ2-1
TGTGCCAGCAGCTCCCATAGACTAGCGGCGAAAAATGAGCAGTTCTTC
CASSSHRLAAKNEQFF
>few|TRBV29-1|TRBD1|TRBJ2-3
TGCAGCGCCGGGACAGCCACAGATACGCAGTATTTT
CSAGTATDTQYF
>few|TRBV20-1|TRBD2|TRBJ2-3
TGCAGTGCTCCTAGCGGGAGCTACTCAGATACGCAGTATTTT
CSAPSGSYSDTQYF
>.|TRBV27|TRBD1|TRBJ2-7
TGTGCCAGCAGGGGCGCCGGGACAGGGACCTACGAGCAGTACTTC
CASRGAGTGTYEQYF
>.|TRBV5-1|TRBD2|TRBJ2-1
TGCGCCAGCAGCTTGGCCGGGACTAGTAGTCTCTACAATGAGCAGTTCTTC
CASSLAGTSSLYNEQFF
>.|TRBV4-3|.|TRBJ1-2
TGCGCCAGCAGCCAAGGAACCGTAGGAGGGAGAGGCCACTATGGCTACACCTTC
CASSQGTVGGRGHYGYTF
>many|TRBV3-1|.|TRBJ1-1
TGTGCCAGCCGCGCGGGGGGGACTGAAGCTTTCTTT
CASRAGGTEAFF
>few|TRBV7-2|.|TRBJ2-1
TGTGCCAGCAGCTTAGTTAGCGGAGGGATATACAATGAGCAGTTCTTC
CASSLVSGGIYNEQFF
>few|TRBV29-1|.|TRBJ2-6
TGCAGCGTTCGGACCTCTGGGGCCAACGTCCTGACTTTC
CSVRTSGANVLTF
>few|TRBV20-1|.|TRBJ2-2
TGCAGCGCCCCTGGGTGGGGAAACACCGGGGAGCTGTTTTTT
CSAPGWGNTGELFF
>.|TRBV24-1|.|TRBJ2-1
TGTGCCACCTGGGGGGTGGGGGCTGGTGAGCAGTTCTTC
CATWGVGAGEQFF
>few|TRBV5-1|TRBD2|TRBJ2-1
TGCGCCAGCAGCTTGAGTAGGACTAGCAATGAGCAGTTCTTC
CASSLSRTSNEQFF
>many|TRBV7-2|TRBD2|TRBJ2-7
TGTGCCAGCAGCCCGCCGGGACTAGCGGGAGGAGAGCAGTACTTC
CASSPPGLAGGEQYF
>few|TRBV6-1|.|TRBJ2-7
TGTGCCAGCAGTACGTTGGGGGGTTATAGCTCCTACGAGCAGTACTTC
CASSTLGGYSSYEQYF
>many|TRBV7-9|.|TRBJ2-7
TGTGCCAGCAGCCCGAGAATCTACGAGCAGTACTTC
CASSPRIYEQYF
>.|TRBV7-9|TRBD1|TRBJ2-7
TGTGCCAGCAGCTTGGACAGGGTTGACGAGCAGTACTTC
CASSLDRVDEQYF
>few|TRBV9|.|TRBJ2-2
TGTGCCAGCAGCGTAGACTTCGGGGAGCTGTTTTTT
CASSVDFGELFF
>.|TRBV18|TRBD1|TRBJ2-5
TGTGCCGGCTCACCAGGGACAGGGGGCAATGGTGAGACCCAGTACTTC
CAGSPGTGGNGETQYF
>.|TRBV5-6|TRBD1|TRBJ2-7
TGTGCCAGCAGCCATTCGGACAGGGACCCCTCCTACGAGCAGTACTTC
CASSHSDRDPSYEQYF
>few|TRBV12-3/TRBV12-4|.|TRBJ2-6
TGTGCCAGCCGTCTGTCGGGTGGGGCCAACGTCCTGACTTTC
CASRLSGGANVLTF
>few|TRBV20-1|.|TRBJ1-2
TGCAGTGCTAGCTCGGACAGAGACTATGGCTACACCTTC
CSASSDRDYGYTF
>.|TRBV19|.|TRBJ1-6
TGTGCCAGTAGTATCTCCGGGACGGGTAATTCACCCCTCCACTTT
CASSISGTGNSPLHF
>.|TRBV9|.|TRBJ2-1
TGTGCCAGCAGTGCAAGGGGGGGCACCTACAATGAGCAGTTCTTC
CASSARGGTYNEQFF
>few|TRBV21-1|.|TRBJ2-1
TGTGCCAGCAGCAAAACGATAGTCCCACCCCATGAGCAGTTCTTC
CASSKTIVPPHEQFF
>.|TRBV9|TRBD2|TRBJ2-1
TGTGCCAGCAGCGTAGCTTTAGCGGGAGGGACTTATGAGCAGTTCTTC
CASSVALAGGTYEQFF
>few|TRBV14|TRBD1|TRBJ2-7
TGTGCCAGCAGCCAGGACAGGGTGGGCGAGCAGTACTTC
CASSQDRVGEQYF
>.|TRBV29-1|.|TRBJ2-1
TGCAGCGTTCTATTTACAGGGAACAGTGAGCAGTTCTTC
CSVLFTGNSEQFF
>few|TRBV20-1|.|TRBJ1-4
TGCAGTGCTAGGTCTGATGGACGTGAAAAACTGTTTTTT
CSARSDGREKLFF
>.|TRBV24-1|.|TRBJ1-1
TGTGCCATTCCGACCGGACACCAGGACACTGAAGCTTTCTTT
CAIPTGHQDTEAFF
>few|TRBV4-1|TRBD2|TRBJ2-3
TGCGCCAGCAGGCGAACCCCTCAGCGGGAGACCCTCACAGATACGCAGTATTTT
CASRRTPQRETLTDTQYF
>many|TRBV5-5|.|TRBJ1-5
TGTGCCAGCAGCTTGGACCGGGGAGGTCAGCCCCAGCATTTT
CASSLDRGGQPQHF
>few|TRBV6-5|.|TRBJ2-6
TGTGCCAGCAGATCAGGAGTCACTGGGGCCAACGTCCTGACTTTC
CASRSGVTGANVLTF